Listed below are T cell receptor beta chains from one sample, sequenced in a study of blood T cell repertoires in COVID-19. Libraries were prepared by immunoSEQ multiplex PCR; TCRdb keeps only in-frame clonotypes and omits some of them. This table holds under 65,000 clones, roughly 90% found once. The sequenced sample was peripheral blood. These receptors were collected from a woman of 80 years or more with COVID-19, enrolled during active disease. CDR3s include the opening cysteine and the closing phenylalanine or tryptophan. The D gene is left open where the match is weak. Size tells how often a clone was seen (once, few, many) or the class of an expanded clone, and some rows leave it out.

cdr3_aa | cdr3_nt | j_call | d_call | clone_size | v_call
CASSWAGTGASYEQYF | TGCGCCAGCAGTTGGGCGGGGACAGGGGCCTCCTACGAGCAGTACTTC | TRBJ2-7 | TRBD1 | NA | TRBV5-1
CASSLVSDTQYF | TGTGCCAGCAGCTTGGTTAGCGATACGCAGTATTTT | TRBJ2-3 | NA | NA | TRBV5-4
CASSQDSAGLPSDTQYF | TGTGCCAGCAGCCAAGATAGCGCGGGACTTCCATCCGATACGCAGTATTTT | TRBJ2-3 | NA | NA | TRBV4-2
CASSLVETGSPYGYTF | TGTGCCAGCAGCTTAGTGGAGACAGGATCCCCCTATGGCTACACCTTC | TRBJ1-2 | NA | NA | TRBV7-9
CASSQDGGRTDTQYF | TGTGCCAGCAGCCAAGACGGGGGTCGGACAGATACGCAGTATTTT | TRBJ2-3 | NA | NA | TRBV3-1/TRBV3-2
CASSTPSRRGEAFF | TGTGCCAGCAGTACCCCTTCGCGAAGGGGCGAAGCTTTCTTT | TRBJ1-1 | NA | NA | TRBV6-5
CASSLWRLEQYF | TGTGCCAGCAGCTTATGGCGGCTGGAGCAGTACTTC | TRBJ2-7 | NA | few | TRBV7-2
CASSDRGNTEAFF | TGTGCCAGCAGCGACAGGGGGAACACTGAAGCTTTCTTT | TRBJ1-1 | TRBD1 | NA | TRBV2
CASSPDSQETQYF | TGCGCCAGCAGCCCGGACTCCCAAGAGACCCAGTACTTC | TRBJ2-5 | NA | NA | TRBV5-1
CASTETGDEQYF | TGTGCCAGCACCGAGACAGGGGACGAGCAGTACTTC | TRBJ2-7 | TRBD1 | NA | TRBV2
CASRLGTGADQETQYF | TGTGCCAGCAGACTCGGGACAGGAGCGGACCAAGAGACCCAGTACTTC | TRBJ2-5 | TRBD1 | NA | TRBV5-8
CASSSTSGTDTQYF | TGTGCCAGCAGCTCCACATCCGGCACAGATACGCAGTATTTT | TRBJ2-3 | NA | NA | TRBV11-2
CASSLQGPSTDTQYF | TGTGCCAGCAGTCTACAGGGCCCAAGCACAGATACGCAGTATTTT | TRBJ2-3 | NA | NA | TRBV14
CASSLDKYQETQYF | TGTGCCAGCAGCTTAGACAAGTACCAAGAGACCCAGTACTTC | TRBJ2-5 | NA | NA | TRBV5-4
CASSYGTGQGGYTF | TGTGCCAGCAGTTACGGGACAGGTCAAGGAGGCTACACCTTC | TRBJ1-2 | TRBD1 | NA | TRBV6-5
CASSTGGAGYGYTF | TGTGCCAGCAGCACAGGGGGCGCCGGCTATGGCTACACCTTC | TRBJ1-2 | TRBD1 | NA | TRBV6-2/TRBV6-3
CASSPGTGSYNEQFF | TGCGCCAGCAGCCCCGGGACAGGGTCGTACAATGAGCAGTTCTTC | TRBJ2-1 | TRBD1 | few | TRBV5-1
CASSFHGRDSGEKLFF | TGCGCCAGCAGCTTCCACGGTCGGGACAGCGGTGAAAAACTGTTTTTT | TRBJ1-4 | TRBD1 | NA | TRBV5-1
CASSFSGLNTIYF | TGTGCCAGCAGTTTTTCAGGGCTCAACACCATATATTTT | TRBJ1-3 | NA | NA | TRBV12-3/TRBV12-4
CASSLASGAGGNSPLHF | TGCGCCAGCAGCTTGGCCTCGGGAGCAGGGGGTAATTCACCCCTCCACTTT | TRBJ1-6 | TRBD1 | NA | TRBV5-1
CASSLAAGGANYGYTF | TGTGCCAGCAGCTTGGCGGCTGGGGGGGCTAACTATGGCTACACCTTC | TRBJ1-2 | NA | NA | TRBV5-5
CASSRPGTGVPGELFF | TGTGCCAGCAGCCGGCCCGGGACAGGGGTCCCCGGGGAGCTGTTTTTT | TRBJ2-2 | TRBD1 | NA | TRBV7-9
CATSAGENTEAFF | TGTGCCACCAGTGCGGGTGAAAACACTGAAGCTTTCTTT | TRBJ1-1 | NA | NA | TRBV24-1
CASSFGQGASGNTIYF | TGTGCCAGCAGCTTCGGACAGGGGGCTTCTGGAAACACCATATATTTT | TRBJ1-3 | TRBD1 | NA | TRBV5-6
CASSPIGVQPQHF | TGTGCCAGTAGCCCGATCGGGGTTCAGCCCCAGCATTTT | TRBJ1-5 | NA | NA | TRBV19
CASKGTVNQPQHF | TGTGCCAGCAAAGGGACAGTCAATCAGCCCCAGCATTTT | TRBJ1-5 | TRBD1 | NA | TRBV2
CASSTRQGSGEQFF | TGTGCCAGCAGTACTCGACAGGGTTCAGGTGAGCAGTTCTTC | TRBJ2-1 | TRBD1 | NA | TRBV27
CASSLVAARRGGYTF | TGTGCCAGCAGCTTAGTTGCAGCGCGTCGGGGTGGCTACACCTTC | TRBJ1-2 | NA | NA | TRBV7-2
CASSRQGWNTEAFF | TGTGCCAGTTCAAGACAGGGGTGGAACACTGAAGCTTTCTTT | TRBJ1-1 | TRBD1 | few | TRBV6-5
CASSNGQGNTIYF | TGTGCCAGTAGTAACGGACAGGGGAACACCATATATTTT | TRBJ1-3 | TRBD1 | once | TRBV19
CASNRGGGQETQYF | TGTGCCAGCAACAGGGGAGGCGGCCAAGAGACCCAGTACTTC | TRBJ2-5 | NA | few | TRBV7-9
CASSSPGPYSEQYF | TGCGCCAGCAGCTCGCCAGGTCCTTATTCCGAGCAGTACTTC | TRBJ2-7 | NA | NA | TRBV5-1
CASSQITGTGAAGRYGYTF | TGTGCCAGCAGCCAAATAACCGGGACAGGGGCCGCAGGGCGCTATGGCTACACCTTC | TRBJ1-2 | TRBD1 | NA | TRBV5-6
CASSFREPNSPLHF | TGCGCCAGCAGCTTCAGGGAACCTAATTCACCCCTCCACTTT | TRBJ1-6 | NA | NA | TRBV5-1
CASRRPGQGGHEQYF | TGTGCCAGCAGGAGACCGGGACAGGGTGGCCACGAGCAGTACTTC | TRBJ2-7 | TRBD1 | NA | TRBV28
CSVVRGMNTEAFF | TGCAGCGTTGTGCGGGGAATGAACACTGAAGCTTTCTTT | TRBJ1-1 | NA | once | TRBV29-1
CASSLGQPSSGELFF | TGTGCCAGCAGCTTAGGACAGCCGTCGTCCGGGGAGCTGTTTTTT | TRBJ2-2 | NA | NA | TRBV5-6
CASSFPGLAEETQYF | TGTGCCAGCAGCTTCCCGGGACTAGCGGAAGAGACCCAGTACTTC | TRBJ2-5 | TRBD2 | NA | TRBV5-4
CASSSSGGAYNEQFF | TGTGCCAGCAGCTCTAGCGGGGGGGCCTACAATGAGCAGTTCTTC | TRBJ2-1 | TRBD2 | NA | TRBV7-8
CASSPPDRVGYNEQFF | TGTGCCAGCTCACCCCCGGACAGGGTCGGCTACAATGAGCAGTTCTTC | TRBJ2-1 | TRBD1 | NA | TRBV18
CATSGPGRTDDNEQFF | TGTGCCACCAGTGGTCCCGGGAGGACAGATGACAATGAGCAGTTCTTC | TRBJ2-1 | NA | NA | TRBV24-1
CASSYAGQNTEAFF | TGTGCCAGCAGTTACGCAGGGCAGAACACTGAAGCTTTCTTT | TRBJ1-1 | NA | once | TRBV6-6
CASSPGAGGSNQPQHF | TGTGCCAGCTCACCAGGGGCAGGGGGTAGCAATCAGCCCCAGCATTTT | TRBJ1-5 | TRBD1 | NA | TRBV18
CASSFPGQAGGNEQFF | TGTGCCAGCAGTTTCCCAGGACAGGCCGGAGGGAATGAGCAGTTCTTC | TRBJ2-1 | NA | NA | TRBV6-6
CASSQDGGQVTQTIGYTF | TGCGCCAGCAGCCAAGATGGGGGACAGGTCACTCAAACTATTGGCTACACCTTC | TRBJ1-2 | TRBD1 | NA | TRBV4-1
CASSLGTGGSTEAFF | TGCGCCAGCAGCTTGGGCACAGGGGGCTCGACTGAAGCTTTCTTT | TRBJ1-1 | TRBD1 | NA | TRBV5-1
CACGYFGDRGPYEQYF | TGTGCCTGCGGGTATTTCGGGGACAGGGGGCCCTACGAGCAGTACTTC | TRBJ2-7 | TRBD1 | NA | TRBV30
CASSRDRGGQGQYF | TGTGCCAGCAGCCGAGATCGGGGAGGTCAGGGGCAGTACTTC | TRBJ2-7 | NA | NA | TRBV27
CASSQDHTAGAAYEQYF | TGTGCCAGCAGCCAAGATCATACGGCAGGGGCTGCCTACGAGCAGTACTTC | TRBJ2-7 | NA | NA | TRBV14
CASSSHRVSNQPQHF | TGTGCCAGCAGTTCCCACAGGGTTAGCAATCAGCCCCAGCATTTT | TRBJ1-5 | NA | few | TRBV6-5
CASSHSGNTIYF | TGTGCCAGCAGTCATTCTGGAAACACCATATATTTT | TRBJ1-3 | NA | few | TRBV5-6